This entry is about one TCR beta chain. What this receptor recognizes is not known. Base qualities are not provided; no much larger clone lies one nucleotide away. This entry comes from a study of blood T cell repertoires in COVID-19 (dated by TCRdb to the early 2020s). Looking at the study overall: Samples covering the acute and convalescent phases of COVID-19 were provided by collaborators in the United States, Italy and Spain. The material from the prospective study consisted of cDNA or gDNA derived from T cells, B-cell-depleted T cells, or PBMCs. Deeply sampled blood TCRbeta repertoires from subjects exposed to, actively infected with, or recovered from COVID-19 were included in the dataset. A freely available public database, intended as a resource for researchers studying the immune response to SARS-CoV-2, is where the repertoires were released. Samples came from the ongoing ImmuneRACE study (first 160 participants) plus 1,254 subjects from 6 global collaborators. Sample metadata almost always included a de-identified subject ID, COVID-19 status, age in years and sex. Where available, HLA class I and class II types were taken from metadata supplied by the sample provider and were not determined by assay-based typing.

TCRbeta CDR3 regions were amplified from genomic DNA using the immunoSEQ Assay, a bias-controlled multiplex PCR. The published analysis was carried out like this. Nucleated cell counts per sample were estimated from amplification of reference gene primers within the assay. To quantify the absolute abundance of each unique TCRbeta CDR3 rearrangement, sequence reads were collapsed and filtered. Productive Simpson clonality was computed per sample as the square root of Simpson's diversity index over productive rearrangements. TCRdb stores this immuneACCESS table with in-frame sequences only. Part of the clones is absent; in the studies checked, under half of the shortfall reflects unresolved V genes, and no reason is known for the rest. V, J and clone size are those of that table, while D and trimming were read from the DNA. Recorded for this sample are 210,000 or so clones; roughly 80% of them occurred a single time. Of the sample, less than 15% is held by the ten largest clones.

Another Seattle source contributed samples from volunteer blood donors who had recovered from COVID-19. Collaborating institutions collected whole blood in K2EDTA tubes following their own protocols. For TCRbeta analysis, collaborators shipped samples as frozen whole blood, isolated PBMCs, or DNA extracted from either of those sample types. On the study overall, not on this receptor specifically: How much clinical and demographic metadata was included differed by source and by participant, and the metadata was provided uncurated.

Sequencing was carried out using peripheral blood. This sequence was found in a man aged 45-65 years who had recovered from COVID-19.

The nucleotides read TGCGCCAGCAGCTTCCAGGGGGCCGACACCGGGGAGCTGTTTTTT. It codes for CASSFQGADTGELFF. The sequence joins TRBV5-1 to TRBJ2-2; 8 bases in the junction line up with TRBD1. The germline V gene provides CDR1 SGHRS and CDR2 YFSETQ. The CDR3 runs 15 residues from the cysteine to the phenylalanine. Just the 45-base CDR3 DNA is kept, in frame starting at base 1. The junction shows trimming of 2 bases on V and 3 bases on J, and the gene matches do not reach 3 bases of it. With the portions outside the CDR3 filled from the reference TRBV5-1 and TRBJ2-2 genes, the complete variable region becomes KAGVTQTPRYLIKTRGQQVTLSCSPISGHRSVSWYQQTPGQGLQFLFEYFSETQRNKGNFPGRFSGRQFSNSRSEMNVSTLELGDSALYLCASSFQGADTGELFFGEGSRLTVL.